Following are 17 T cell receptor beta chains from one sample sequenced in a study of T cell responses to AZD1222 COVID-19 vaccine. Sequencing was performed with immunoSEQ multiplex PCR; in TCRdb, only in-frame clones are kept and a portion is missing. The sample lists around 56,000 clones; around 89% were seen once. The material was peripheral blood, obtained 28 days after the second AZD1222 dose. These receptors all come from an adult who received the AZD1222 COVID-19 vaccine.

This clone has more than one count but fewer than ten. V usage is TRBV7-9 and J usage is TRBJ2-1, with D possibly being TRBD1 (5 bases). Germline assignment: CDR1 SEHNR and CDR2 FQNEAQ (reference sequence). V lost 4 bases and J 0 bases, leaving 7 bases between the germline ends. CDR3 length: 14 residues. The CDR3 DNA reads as TGTGCCAGCAGCTGGACAAGCTCCTACAATGAGCAGTTCTTC. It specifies CASSWTSSYNEQFF. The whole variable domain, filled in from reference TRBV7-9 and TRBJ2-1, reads DTGVSQNPRHKITKRGQNVTFRCDPISEHNRLYWYRQTLGQGPEFLTYFQNEAQLEKSRLLSDRFSAERPKGSFSTLEIQRTEQGDSAMYLCASSWTSSYNEQFFGPGTRLTVL.

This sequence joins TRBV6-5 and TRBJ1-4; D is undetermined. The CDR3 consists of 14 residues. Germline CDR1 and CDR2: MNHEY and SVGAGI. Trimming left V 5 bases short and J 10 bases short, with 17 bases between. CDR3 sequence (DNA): TGTGCCAGCAGTCCGACCCAACCACGGCTAAAACTGTTTTTT. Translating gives CASSPTQPRLKLFF.

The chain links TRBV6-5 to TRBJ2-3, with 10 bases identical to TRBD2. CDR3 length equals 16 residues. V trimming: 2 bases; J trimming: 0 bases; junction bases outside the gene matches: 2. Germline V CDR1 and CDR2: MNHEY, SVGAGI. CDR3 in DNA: TGTGCCAGCAGTTACGAGACTAGCGGGAGCACAGATACGCAGTATTTT. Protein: CASSYETSGSTDTQYF.

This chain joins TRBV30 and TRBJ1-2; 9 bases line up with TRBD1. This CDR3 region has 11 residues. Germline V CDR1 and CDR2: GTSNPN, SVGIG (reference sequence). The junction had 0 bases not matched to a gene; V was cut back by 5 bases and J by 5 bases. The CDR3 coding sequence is TGTGCCTGGGGACAGGGGTATGGCTACACCTTC. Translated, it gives CAWGQGYGYTF.

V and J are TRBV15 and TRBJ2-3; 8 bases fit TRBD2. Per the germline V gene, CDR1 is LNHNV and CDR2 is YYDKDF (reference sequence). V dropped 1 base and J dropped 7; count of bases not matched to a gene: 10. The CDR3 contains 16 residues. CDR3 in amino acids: CATSRARSGRSNTQYF. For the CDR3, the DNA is TGTGCCACCAGCAGAGCAAGAAGCGGGAGAAGTAATACGCAGTATTTT.

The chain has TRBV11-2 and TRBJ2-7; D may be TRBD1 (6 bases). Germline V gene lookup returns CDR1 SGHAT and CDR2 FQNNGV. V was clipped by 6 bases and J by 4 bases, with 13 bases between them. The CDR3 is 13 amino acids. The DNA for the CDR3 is TGTGCCAGCAGTTCGCAAACAGGGTACGAGCAGTACTTC. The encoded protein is CASSSQTGYEQYF.

CDR3 region: CASSQDSGGTREQYF. The CDR3 bases are TGCGCCAGCAGCCAAGATTCCGGCGGGACTAGGGAGCAGTACTTC. The chain uses TRBV4-3 and TRBJ2-7; 8 bases align to TRBD2. Germline-derived CDR1 and CDR2 are LGHNA and YSLEER. The CDR3 is 15 residues long. Trimming removed 0 bases from V and 7 bases from J; junction bases left unmatched: 8.

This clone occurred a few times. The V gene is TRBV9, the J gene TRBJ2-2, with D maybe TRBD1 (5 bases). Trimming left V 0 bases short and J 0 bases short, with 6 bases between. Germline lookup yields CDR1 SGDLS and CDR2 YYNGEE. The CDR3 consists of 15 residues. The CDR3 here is CASSVGQTNTGELFF. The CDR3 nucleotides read TGTGCCAGCAGCGTAGGACAGACGAACACCGGGGAGCTGTTTTTT.

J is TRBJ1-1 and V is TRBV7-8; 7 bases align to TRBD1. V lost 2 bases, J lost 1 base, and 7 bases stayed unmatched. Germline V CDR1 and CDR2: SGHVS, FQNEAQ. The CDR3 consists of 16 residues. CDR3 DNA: TGTGCCAGCAGCTTAAACACCGGGACAGCGAACACTGAAGCTTTCTTT. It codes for CASSLNTGTANTEAFF.

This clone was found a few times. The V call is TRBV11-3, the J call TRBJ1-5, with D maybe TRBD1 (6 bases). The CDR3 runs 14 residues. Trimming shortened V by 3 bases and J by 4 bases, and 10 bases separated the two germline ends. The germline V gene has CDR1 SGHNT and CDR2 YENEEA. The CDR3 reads CASSFGGPNQPQHF. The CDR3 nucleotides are TGTGCCAGCAGCTTCGGGGGCCCTAATCAGCCCCAGCATTTT.

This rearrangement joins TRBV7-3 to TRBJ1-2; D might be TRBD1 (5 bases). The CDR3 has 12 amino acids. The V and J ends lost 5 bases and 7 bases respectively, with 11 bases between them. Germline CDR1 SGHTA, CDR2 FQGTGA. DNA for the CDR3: TGTGCCAGCAGCGCCCCCGGGGGTGGCTACACCTTC. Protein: CASSAPGGGYTF.

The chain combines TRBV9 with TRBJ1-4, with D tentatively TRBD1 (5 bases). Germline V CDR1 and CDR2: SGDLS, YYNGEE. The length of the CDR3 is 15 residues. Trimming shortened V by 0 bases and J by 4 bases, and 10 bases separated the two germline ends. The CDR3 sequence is CASSVGGGNNEKLFF. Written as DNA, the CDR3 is TGTGCCAGCAGCGTAGGCGGGGGGAATAATGAAAAACTGTTTTTT.

This CDR3 reads CASSYGGPAGELFF. CDR3 nucleotide sequence: TGTGCCAGCAGTTACGGGGGACCCGCCGGGGAGCTGTTTTTT. The chain links TRBV6-2 or TRBV6-3 to TRBJ2-2; D tentatively reads TRBD1 or TRBD2 (5 bases each). Germline lookup yields CDR1 MNHEY and CDR2 SVGEGT. The CDR3 has 14 amino acids. V lost 2 bases and J 6 bases, leaving 10 bases between the germline ends.

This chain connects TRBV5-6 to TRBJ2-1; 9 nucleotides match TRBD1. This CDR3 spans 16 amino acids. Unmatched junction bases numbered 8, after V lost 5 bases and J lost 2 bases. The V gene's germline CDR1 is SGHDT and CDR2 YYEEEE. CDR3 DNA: TGTGCCAGCAGATATCGGACAGGGGTTACCTACAATGAGCAGTTCTTC. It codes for CASRYRTGVTYNEQFF. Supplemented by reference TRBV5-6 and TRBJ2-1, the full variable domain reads DAGVTQSPTHLIKTRGQQVTLRCSPKSGHDTVSWYQQALGQGPQFIFQYYEEEERQRGNFPDRFSGHQFPNYSSELNVNALLLGDSALYLCASRYRTGVTYNEQFFGPGTRLTVL.

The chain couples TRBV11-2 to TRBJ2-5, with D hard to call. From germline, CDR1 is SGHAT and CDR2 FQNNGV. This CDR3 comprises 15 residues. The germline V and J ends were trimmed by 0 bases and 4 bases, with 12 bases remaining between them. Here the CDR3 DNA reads TGTGCCAGCAGCTTAGACAGGCAGATGGGAGAGACCCAGTACTTC. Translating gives CASSLDRQMGETQYF.

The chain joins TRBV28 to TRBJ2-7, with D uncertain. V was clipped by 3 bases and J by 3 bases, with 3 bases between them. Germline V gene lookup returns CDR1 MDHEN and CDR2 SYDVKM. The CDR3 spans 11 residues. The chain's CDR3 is CASSFHYEQYF. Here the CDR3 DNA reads TGTGCCAGCAGTTTCCACTACGAGCAGTACTTC.

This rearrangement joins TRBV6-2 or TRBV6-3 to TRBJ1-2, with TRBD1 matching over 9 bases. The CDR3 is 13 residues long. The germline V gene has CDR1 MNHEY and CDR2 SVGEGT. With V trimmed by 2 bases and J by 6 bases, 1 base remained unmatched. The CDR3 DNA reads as TGTGCCAGCAGTTACGACAGGGGGGATGGCTACACCTTC. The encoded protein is CASSYDRGDGYTF.